This T cell receptor beta chain was retrieved from a study of T cell repertoires in cytomegalovirus infection. Germline V CDR1 and CDR2: MDHEN, SYDVKM. The CDR3 spans 15 residues. The junction had 8 bases not matched to a gene; V was cut back by 5 bases and J by 3 bases. TCRdb reprocessed the reads via MiXCR and lists one record per CDR3 protein. Altogether approximately 500,000 distinct CDR3 sequences are present, 16% being singletons, with the ten largest covering 20% to 30%. This clonotype turned up a few times. V is TRBV28 and J is TRBJ2-7; TRBD1 agrees at 9 bases. Input material: CD8+ T cells from PBMCs. The origin of this receptor is a human donor in good health (CMV status not recorded). Some clones in this sample may be carry-over from other donors' samples. This CDR3 reads CASSPITGGGYEQYF. In nucleotides, the CDR3 is TGTGCCAGCAGTCCGATAACAGGGGGCGGCTACGAGCAGTACTTC. Full variable domain (remainder filled in from reference TRBV28 and TRBJ2-7): DVKVTQSSRYLVKRTGEKVFLECVQDMDHENMFWYRQDPGLGLRLIYFSYDVKMKEKGDIPEGYSVSREKKERFSLILESASTNQTSMYLCASSPITGGGYEQYFGPGTRLTVT.